This T cell receptor (beta chain) was retrieved from a study of CD8 T cells in ankylosing spondylitis. CDR1 DFQATT and CDR2 SNEGSKA come from the germline V gene (reference sequence). The CDR3 totals 13 residues. Trimming pared 1 base from V and 2 bases from J, leaving 8 bases between. Points on this clonotype: Its antigen is as yet unknown.

Making use of molecular barcodes, quantitative 5'-RACE generated TCR beta libraries. TCRdb used MiXCR to reprocess the 5' RACE reads, holding one entry per CDR3 protein. The repertoire includes a few hundred thousand distinct CDR3 sequences, roughly 15% of them detected once, and approximately 1% sits in the top ten. General study results and limits: Before this, some motif variants had been reported in reactive arthritis synovial fluid and blood. Apparently characteristic of ankylosing spondylitis blood was a TCR beta motif (roughly eight highly homologous variants). Matched ankylosing spondylitis synovial fluid reportedly contained a significantly enriched population of disease-linked clones. Those disease-linked clones were CD8+; they were also relatively rare in peripheral blood.

The source material was blood, either unsorted or a sorted T cell fraction (not recorded which). The sequence derives from a male donor with ankylosing spondylitis. This sequence joins TRBV20-1 and TRBJ2-5; weak D call: TRBD1 (5 bases). CDR3 sequence reads: CSARGQPQETQYF. The CDR3 bases are TGCAGTGCTAGAGGACAGCCTCAAGAGACCCAGTACTTC.